Listed here are 8 T cell receptor beta chains from one sample, sequenced in a study of T cells in Graves' hyperthyroidism and ophthalmopathy. TCR beta CDR3 regions were amplified from RNA. The study used the HTBI primer set for a first-round RT-PCR of the TCR CDR3. Via MiXCR, TCRdb re-called the multiplex PCR reads, giving one row per CDR3 protein. The sample carries hundreds of thousands of distinct CDR3 sequences, 12% to 15% recorded once. The sequenced material came from blood. Source of these receptors: a woman under 30 with Graves' hyperthyroidism.

The table lists this clonotype with many counts. J is TRBJ2-7 and V is TRBV20-1, with 7 positions matching TRBD1. Germline CDR1 is DFQATT and CDR2 is SNEGSKA (reference sequence). The V gene end was trimmed by 2 bases and the J gene end by 0 bases; junction bases not matched to a gene: 7. The length of the CDR3 is 15 residues. As DNA, the CDR3 is TGCAGTGCTAGATCCTACCACAGGGGCTCCTACGAGCAGTACTTC. Encoded protein: CSARSYHRGSYEQYF.

This clonotype was seen many times. The chain has TRBV27 and TRBJ1-4, with D unclear. Trimming left V 11 bases short and J 10 bases short, with 23 bases between. Germline CDR1 MNHEY, CDR2 SMNVEV (reference sequence). This CDR3 spans 14 amino acids. The CDR3 DNA reads TGTGCCTGTCAGAGGGCCGGGGAGGTGGGAAAACTGTTTTTT. It yields the protein CACQRAGEVGKLFF.

This clonotype occurred many times. J is TRBJ2-3 and V is TRBV9; 12 nucleotides match TRBD2. Germline V gene lookup returns CDR1 SGDLS and CDR2 YYNGEE. Germline trimming cut 0 bases from V and 4 bases from J; bases unmatched to any gene: 6. The CDR3 has 17 amino acids. For the CDR3, the DNA is TGTGCCAGCAGCGTAGGCCCTAGCGGGAGGGCCGCAGATACGCAGTATTTT. Protein sequence: CASSVGPSGRAADTQYF.

Only a few counts were recorded for this clonotype. V usage is TRBV20-1 and J usage is TRBJ1-3; D is possibly TRBD1 (5 bases). The germline CDR1 and CDR2 sequences are DFQATT and SNEGSKA (reference sequence). V lost 5 bases and J lost 0, with 11 bases in between. The CDR3 is 14 residues long. The CDR3 sequence is CSASRGGSGNTIYF. For the CDR3, the DNA is TGCAGTGCTTCCCGGGGGGGCTCTGGAAACACCATATATTTT.

V usage is TRBV9 and J usage is TRBJ2-2, with a tentative D call TRBD2 (5 bases). Germline CDR1 and CDR2: SGDLS and YYNGEE. The V gene lost 6 bases and the J gene lost 4 bases, with 7 bases spanning the gap. This CDR3 comprises 12 residues. The CDR3 DNA sequence: TGTGCCAGCAAGGACTTCACCGGGGAGCTGTTTTTT. Translation gives CASKDFTGELFF.

This clonotype was observed a few times. This chain joins TRBV18 and TRBJ2-1; 8 bases align to TRBD1. The germline V gene encodes CDR1 KGHSH and CDR2 LQKENI. The J segment lost 8 bases and the V segment lost 3 bases, leaving 6 bases of the junction unmatched. The CDR3 totals 14 residues. The CDR3 DNA follows: TGTGCCAGCTCACCTCGGACAGGGAGCCATGAGCAGTTCTTC. Its protein is CASSPRTGSHEQFF. Supplemented by reference TRBV18 and TRBJ2-1, the full variable domain reads NAGVMQNPRHLVRRRGQEARLRCSPMKGHSHVYWYRQLPEEGLKFMVYLQKENIIDESGMPKERFSAEFPKEGPSILRIQQVVRGDSAAYFCASSPRTGSHEQFFGPGTRLTVL.

In its sample, this clonotype was seen many times. The V and J genes are TRBV7-9 and TRBJ1-1; D unclear. Germline loops: CDR1 SEHNR, CDR2 FQNEAQ (reference sequence). Trimming removed 1 base from V and 1 base from J, with 16 bases in between. This CDR3 region has 17 residues. CDR3: CASSLERRRSANTEAFF. DNA for the CDR3: TGTGCCAGCAGCTTAGAGAGGAGGCGGTCAGCGAACACTGAAGCTTTCTTT. The full variable domain, completed using reference TRBV7-9 and TRBJ1-1, is DTGVSQNPRHKITKRGQNVTFRCDPISEHNRLYWYRQTLGQGPEFLTYFQNEAQLEKSRLLSDRFSAERPKGSFSTLEIQRTEQGDSAMYLCASSLERRRSANTEAFFGQGTRLTVV.

This clonotype has more than one count but fewer than ten. The J gene is TRBJ1-2, the V gene TRBV19; D ambiguous. The germline V gene has CDR1 LNHDA and CDR2 SQIVND (reference sequence). The CDR3 extends over 16 amino acids. The V end was cut by 3 bases, the J end by 0 bases, with 14 bases between. The CDR3 DNA reads as TGTGCCAGTAGTATCGTCGGGGTTTGGGCTAACTATGGCTACACCTTC. As protein: CASSIVGVWANYGYTF.